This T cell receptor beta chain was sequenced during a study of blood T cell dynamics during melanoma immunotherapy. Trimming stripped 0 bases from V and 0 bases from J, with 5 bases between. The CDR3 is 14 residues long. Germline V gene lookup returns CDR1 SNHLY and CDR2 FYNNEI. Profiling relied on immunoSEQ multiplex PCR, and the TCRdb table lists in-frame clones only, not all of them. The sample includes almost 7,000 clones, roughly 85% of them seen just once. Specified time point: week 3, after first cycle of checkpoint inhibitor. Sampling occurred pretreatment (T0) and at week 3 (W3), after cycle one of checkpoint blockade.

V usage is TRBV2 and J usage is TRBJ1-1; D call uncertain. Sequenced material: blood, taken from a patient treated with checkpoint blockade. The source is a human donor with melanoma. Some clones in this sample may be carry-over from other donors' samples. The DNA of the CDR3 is TGTGCCAGCAGTGAAGCGCGGATGAACACTGAAGCTTTCTTT. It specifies CASSEARMNTEAFF.